These T cell receptor beta chains were read from a single sample in a study of T cells in Graves' hyperthyroidism and ophthalmopathy. TCRdb independently ran MiXCR on the multiplex PCR reads; one entry per CDR3 protein. The top ten clones hold under 20% of a sample with more than 500,000 distinct CDR3 sequences, roughly 50% of them seen once. Sequencing was done on a sample of peripheral blood or thyroid tissue (not recorded which). The receptors derive from an adult woman with Graves' disease, either hyperthyroidism or ophthalmopathy (not recorded which). CDR3s include the opening cysteine and the closing phenylalanine or tryptophan. A D gene is named only where the DNA matches it firmly. Clone size is not always given. Where it is, it says once, few, many or a class for expanded clones.

TRBD2,TRBV7-3,.,TRBJ2-7,TGTGCCAGCAGCTTAAAGGCCGGGAGGGTCCACGAGCAGTACTTC,CASSLKAGRVHEQYF
.,TRBV7-9,many,TRBJ1-2,TGTGCCAGCACCCCGCCGGGAGGGGGGGCGGATAGCTACACCTTC,CASTPPGGGADSYTF
.,TRBV7-6,many,TRBJ1-3,TGTGCCAGCAGCTTAACCGGACGGGTCTCTGGAAACACCATATATTTT,CASSLTGRVSGNTIYF
TRBD1,TRBV10-3,many,TRBJ2-5,TGTGCCATCAGTGAAGGGCAGGGGGCGGAGACCCAGTACTTC,CAISEGQGAETQYF
.,TRBV2,many,TRBJ2-5,TGTGCCAGCAGTTCCGGAGAGACCCAGTACTTC,CASSSGETQYF
.,TRBV7-6,.,TRBJ1-5,TGTGCCAGCAGCTCTACCGGAGAGACCCAGCATTTT,CASSSTGETQHF
.,TRBV29-1,many,TRBJ2-5,TGCAGCGTTGTCTCCGGTGCGGAGACCCAGTACTTC,CSVVSGAETQYF
.,TRBV9,once,TRBJ1-1,TGTGCCAGCAGCCAAGATTTGGAGGGAACTGAAGCTTTCTTT,CASSQDLEGTEAFF
TRBD1,TRBV10-3,many,TRBJ1-1,TGTGCCATCAGAAGACAGGGAGAGAACACTGAAGCTTTCTTT,CAIRRQGENTEAFF
.,TRBV11-1,.,TRBJ1-1,TGTGCCAGCAGCGAAGTCGTCCAGGACACTGAAGCTTTCTTT,CASSEVVQDTEAFF
TRBD1,TRBV7-3,many,TRBJ2-7,TGTGCCAGCAGTCCCCAGGGGGCTGGGGAGCAGTACTTC,CASSPQGAGEQYF
.,TRBV28,.,TRBJ1-3,TGTGCCAGCAGTCACTATCTTGGAAACACCATATATTTT,CASSHYLGNTIYF
TRBD2,TRBV14,.,TRBJ2-5,TGTGCCAGCAGCCTTATCGGAGGGACTAACCAAGAGACCCAGTACTTC,CASSLIGGTNQETQYF
.,TRBV10-1,few,TRBJ1-6,TGCGCCAGCAGTGCCTCGGATAATTCACCCCTCCACTTT,CASSASDNSPLHF
TRBD2,TRBV2,.,TRBJ2-5,TGTGCCAGCAAGGGACTAGCGGGAGGTCCTCAAGAGACCCAGTACTTC,CASKGLAGGPQETQYF
.,TRBV7-2,.,TRBJ2-2,TGTGCCAGCGGCTCACAGGGAATCGGGGAGCTGTTTTTT,CASGSQGIGELFF
TRBD2,TRBV20-1,.,TRBJ2-2,TGCAGCGTCAGACCCGGGACTAGCGCCCCCGGGGAGCTGTTTTTT,CSVRPGTSAPGELFF
.,TRBV2,.,TRBJ1-2,TGTGCCAGCAGCCGGCGGGCTAACTATGGCTACACCTTC,CASSRRANYGYTF
.,TRBV7-2,.,TRBJ1-4,TGTGCCAGCAGCTTATCGCAGGGGACACTGTTTTTT,CASSLSQGTLFF
.,TRBV7-3,once,TRBJ1-1,TGTGCCAGCAGCCCAAAGGGGGGGACTAATGAAGCTTTCTTT,CASSPKGGTNEAFF
.,TRBV28,few,TRBJ2-7,TGTGCCAGCAGTTTCCAGGGGGGAGGGCAGGGCGAGCAGTACTTC,CASSFQGGGQGEQYF
.,TRBV10-3,.,TRBJ2-5,TGTGCCATCAGTGAGCGGCAGGGGGAGACCCAGTACTTC,CAISERQGETQYF
.,TRBV2,many,TRBJ2-2,TGTACCAGCAGTTGGGCACGGAACACCGGGGAGCTGTTTTTT,CTSSWARNTGELFF
TRBD1,TRBV20-1,.,TRBJ1-2,TGCAGTGCACAGGGGGATCGCAATCAGCCCCAGCCTTTCTATGGCTACACCTTC,CSAQGDRNQPQPFYGYTF
.,TRBV20-1,.,TRBJ1-6,TGCAGTGCTAGGGCACGAAATAGCAATCAGCCCCTCCACTTT,CSARARNSNQPLHF
.,TRBV11-2,many,TRBJ2-5,TGTGCCAGCAGCCCCTCGGTCACAGAGACCCAGTACTTC,CASSPSVTETQYF
TRBD1,TRBV7-2,once,TRBJ2-7,TGTGCCAGCAGCTTGGGCTCGGGACAGGGGACAAACTACGAGCAGTACTTC,CASSLGSGQGTNYEQYF
.,TRBV6-1,.,TRBJ1-6,TGTGCCAGCAGCCCGACAGAATCTAATTCACCCCTCCACTTT,CASSPTESNSPLHF
TRBD2,TRBV25-1,.,TRBJ2-5,TGTGCCAGCAGTGCTAGCGTCATGAAGGAAGCGGGAGGCTTCCATGAGACCCAGTACTTC,CASSASVMKEAGGFHETQYF
TRBD1,TRBV6-6,few,TRBJ1-1,TGTGCCAGCAGTTACGCGGGACAGGGAAACACTGAAGCTTTCTTT,CASSYAGQGNTEAFF
.,TRBV10-3,many,TRBJ1-3,TGTGCCATACAGGCGACCTCTGGAAACACCATATATTTT,CAIQATSGNTIYF
TRBD2,TRBV7-8,.,TRBJ2-7,TGTGCCAGCGAGTCGAGACTAGCGGGCTACGAGCAGTACTTC,CASESRLAGYEQYF
.,TRBV30,.,TRBJ2-5,TGTGCCTGGGGCGAGGCCAGACCTCAAGAGACCCAGTACTTC,CAWGEARPQETQYF
TRBD2,TRBV7-9,once,TRBJ2-3,TGTGCCAGCAGCCCAGTGGGACTAGCGGGAGACAGCACGCAGTATTTT,CASSPVGLAGDSTQYF
.,TRBV15,many,TRBJ1-5,TGTGCCACCAGCAGTTATGAACTGGACGGGGCTGGACAGCCCCAGCATTTT,CATSSYELDGAGQPQHF
TRBD1,TRBV29-1,once,TRBJ1-2,TGCAGCGTAGGGGGCTTGTGGGGCTACACCTTC,CSVGGLWGYTF
TRBD1,TRBV20-1,many,TRBJ2-2,TGCAGTGCTTCCGGGACAGAGGGCACCGGGGAGCTGTTTTTT,CSASGTEGTGELFF
.,TRBV3-1,many,TRBJ1-2,TGTGCCAGCAGCCAAGATGGTGTCTATGGCTACACCTTC,CASSQDGVYGYTF
.,TRBV9,many,TRBJ2-7,TGTGCCAGCAGCGTAGGCTCTTCCACTTACGAGCAGTACTTC,CASSVGSSTYEQYF
TRBD1,TRBV7-9,.,TRBJ2-1,TGTGCCAGCAGCTTAGCGTTTGGGGACAGGGCCTACAATGAGCAGTTCTTC,CASSLAFGDRAYNEQFF